Following are 12 T cell receptor beta chains from one sample sequenced in a study of cytomegalovirus exposure and HLA in healthy donors. It was with 60 Vbeta and 13 Jbeta primers that the PCR ran. Repertoires were generated with immunoSEQ multiplex PCR, while TCRdb's copy carries only in-frame clones and drops some. The data contain approximately 130,000 clones, under 85% of them singletons. Material: PBMCs. These receptors originate from a young man in good health and CMV-seropositive.

This chain's CDR3 is CASSDRVNTEAFF. The CDR3 bases are TGTGCCAGTTCGGACAGGGTAAACACTGAAGCTTTCTTT. The chain recombines TRBV19 with TRBJ1-1, with 8 bases matching TRBD1. This CDR3 comprises 13 residues. V lost 8 bases to trimming and J lost 2 bases; unmatched junction nucleotides: 4. CDR1 is LNHDA and CDR2 is SQIVND in the germline V gene (reference sequence). The whole variable domain, remainder taken from reference TRBV19 and TRBJ1-1, is DGGITQSPKYLFRKEGQNVTLSCEQNLNHDAMYWYRQDPGQGLRLIYYSQIVNDFQKGDIAEGYSVSREKKESFPLTVTSAQKNPTAFYLCASSDRVNTEAFFGQGTRLTVV.

This clone turned up a few times. The rearrangement links TRBV4-1 to TRBJ2-1; D is possibly TRBD2 (6 bases). The V and J ends lost 6 bases and 2 bases respectively, with 11 bases between them. The CDR3 consists of 14 residues. Per the germline V gene, CDR1 is MGHRA and CDR2 is YSYEKL. CDR3 sequence (DNA): TGCGCCAGCAGGGAGGGTCCAGCCTACAATGAGCAGTTCTTC. Amino acids: CASREGPAYNEQFF.

The chain recombines TRBV11-2 with TRBJ1-2; D is unresolved. Per the germline V gene, CDR1 is SGHAT and CDR2 is FQNNGV. The CDR3 is 12 amino acids. Trimming removed 6 bases at V and 0 bases at J, with 5 bases between. CDR3: CASREPNYGYTF. The CDR3 DNA follows: TGTGCCAGCAGGGAGCCTAACTATGGCTACACCTTC.

This clone showed up just once. V gene TRBV13 combines with J gene TRBJ2-3, with TRBD2 matching over 9 bases. The CDR3 has 16 amino acids. Trimming removed 5 bases from V and 5 bases from J; junction bases left unmatched: 11. CDR1 and CDR2 (germline): PRHDT, FYEKMQ (reference sequence). The DNA of the CDR3 is TGTGCCAGCAGCACCAGCATAGCGGGGGTAGAAGATACGCAGTATTTT. This translates into CASSTSIAGVEDTQYF.

The chain links TRBV18 to TRBJ2-2; no definite D call. The CDR3 spans 15 residues. The germline CDR1 and CDR2 sequences are KGHSH and LQKENI. Trimming stripped 5 bases from V and 0 bases from J, with 10 bases between. The CDR3 here is CASSTSRSNTGELFF. The CDR3 DNA is TGTGCCAGCTCAACCTCCCGGTCGAACACCGGGGAGCTGTTTTTT.

The chain is built from TRBV2 and TRBJ2-7, with D hard to call. CDR1 and CDR2 (germline): SNHLY, FYNNEI. Trimming stripped 5 bases from V and 1 base from J, with 3 bases between. This CDR3 is 11 amino acids long. This CDR3 reads CASSSSYEQYF. CDR3 in DNA: TGTGCCAGCAGTTCTTCCTACGAGCAGTACTTC.

V is TRBV18 and J is TRBJ1-1; TRBD1 agrees at 7 bases. J was trimmed by 0 bases and V by 3 bases; bases with no gene match: 7. The CDR3 runs 16 residues. Germline V lookup: CDR1 KGHSH, CDR2 LQKENI. In nucleotides, the CDR3 is TGTGCCAGCTCACCGGGTAGGGGGCGTGTGAACACTGAAGCTTTCTTT. Protein sequence: CASSPGRGRVNTEAFF.

The gene calls are TRBV6-4 and TRBJ1-1; weak D call: TRBD1 (6 bases). The CDR3 is 14 residues long. Germline V gene data show CDR1 as MRHNA and CDR2 as SNTAGT. Trimming took off 3 bases at V and 5 bases at J, with 13 bases between the two ends. In DNA form, the CDR3 reads TGTGCCAGCAGTGAGGACGGACAGAGGACTGAAGCTTTCTTT. This gives the protein CASSEDGQRTEAFF.

The rearrangement links TRBV18 to TRBJ1-2; unclear D gene. CDR1 KGHSH and CDR2 LQKENI come from the germline V gene. The CDR3 covers 12 residues. V shed 5 bases and J shed 4 bases, with 8 bases lying between them. This CDR3 reads CASSATAYGYTF. The CDR3 DNA follows: TGTGCCAGCTCAGCGACTGCCTATGGCTACACCTTC.

This clone was picked up a small number of times. The V gene is TRBV19, the J gene TRBJ1-1, with TRBD1 identical over 7 bases. Germline V lookup: CDR1 LNHDA, CDR2 SQIVND (reference sequence). V trimming: 3 bases; J trimming: 2 bases; junction bases outside the gene matches: 6. The CDR3 extends over 15 amino acids. CDR3 DNA: TGTGCCAGTAGTATCCTGACAGGGAGAAACACTGAAGCTTTCTTT. This sequence encodes CASSILTGRNTEAFF.

The chain has TRBV6-1 and TRBJ2-3; D gene uncertain. Trimming removed 8 bases from V and 0 bases from J, with 12 bases in between. This CDR3 is built from 14 residues. Germline CDR1 and CDR2: MNHNS and SASEGT. The CDR3 DNA reads TGTGCCAGCCTCACAATGGTTAGCACAGATACGCAGTATTTT. Its translation is CASLTMVSTDTQYF.

The chain carries TRBV10-3 and TRBJ2-3, with 7 nucleotides matching TRBD2. The germline V gene encodes CDR1 ENHRY and CDR2 SYGVKD. The CDR3 sequence is 16 residues long. Trimming removed 0 bases from V and 6 bases from J; junction bases left unmatched: 9. CDR3 region: CAISESMLREFDTQYF. CDR3 DNA: TGTGCCATCAGTGAGTCGATGTTGCGGGAGTTCGATACGCAGTATTTT.